The 16 T cell receptor beta chains in this list originate from one sample, sequenced in a study of cytomegalovirus exposure and HLA in healthy donors. Primers for the PCR totalled 60 Vbeta and 13 Jbeta. Measured with immunoSEQ multiplex PCR; TCRdb has only the in-frame clones, and not every one. Of about 160,000 clones in the sample, 60% to 80% were seen once. The sequenced material came from PBMCs. All receptors come from a male donor in good health and CMV-seronegative.

The CDR3 protein is CASRFQGGDTQYF. CDR3 bases: TGTGCCAGCAGGTTCCAGGGGGGAGATACGCAGTATTTT. The chain links TRBV7-2 to TRBJ2-3, with D maybe TRBD1 (7 bases). Looked up from germline, CDR1 is SGHTA and CDR2 is FQGNSA. V was cut by 6 bases and J by 5 bases, with 12 bases left in between. The CDR3 loop spans 13 amino acids.

In its sample, this clone was seen a few times. The chain is built from TRBV7-9 and TRBJ2-5; D possibly corresponds to TRBD2 (5 bases). Trimming removed 8 bases at V and 4 bases at J, with 14 bases between. This CDR3 has 13 amino acids. Germline V gene data show CDR1 as SEHNR and CDR2 as FQNEAQ (reference sequence). CDR3 in DNA: TGTGCCAGCCTGGGCCCTGGGAGAGAGACCCAGTACTTC. Protein sequence: CASLGPGRETQYF.

V usage is TRBV7-9 and J usage is TRBJ1-4; D possibly corresponds to TRBD1 (5 bases). This CDR3 is built from 15 residues. The germline V and J ends were trimmed by 8 bases and 4 bases, with 17 bases remaining between them. The germline V gene has CDR1 SEHNR and CDR2 FQNEAQ (reference sequence). The CDR3 here is CASGGDQGYNEKLFF. CDR3 coding DNA: TGTGCCAGCGGAGGGGACCAGGGTTATAATGAAAAACTGTTTTTT. The full variable domain, its missing parts supplied by reference TRBV7-9 and TRBJ1-4, is DTGVSQNPRHKITKRGQNVTFRCDPISEHNRLYWYRQTLGQGPEFLTYFQNEAQLEKSRLLSDRFSAERPKGSFSTLEIQRTEQGDSAMYLCASGGDQGYNEKLFFGSGTQLSVL.

This clone has a handful of counts. This chain joins TRBV7-2 and TRBJ1-1, with D hard to call. This CDR3 is 14 amino acids long. The germline gives CDR1 SGHTA, CDR2 FQGNSA. The germline V and J ends were trimmed by 0 bases and 3 bases, with 8 bases remaining between them. The CDR3 DNA follows: TGTGCCAGCAGCTTAGCCTTCACGGACACTGAAGCTTTCTTT. Translation: CASSLAFTDTEAFF.

CDR3 sequence (DNA): TGTGCCAGCAGTCCCCAGCCGGACAGCTCCTACGAGCAGTACTTC. This gives the protein CASSPQPDSSYEQYF. J is TRBJ2-5 and V is TRBV28; possible D gene TRBD1, 6 bases. The J call may be wrong; the DNA end is better matched by TRBJ2-7. This CDR3 contains 15 residues. Germline V gene lookup returns CDR1 MDHEN and CDR2 SYDVKM.

This clone was counted a few times. The chain has TRBV5-1 and TRBJ2-1; no firm D call. CDR1 SGHRS and CDR2 YFSETQ come from the germline V gene. The CDR3 consists of 14 residues. The V end lost 0 bases, the J end lost 4 bases, and 8 bases lay between the germline ends. The CDR3 DNA follows: TGCGCCAGCAGCTTGGCCGGTCCTTACAATGAGCAGTTCTTC. Encoded protein: CASSLAGPYNEQFF.

V and J are TRBV28 and TRBJ1-1; D gene ambiguous. Germline CDR1 is MDHEN and CDR2 is SYDVKM. V was clipped by 5 bases and J by 1 base, with 11 bases between them. The CDR3 consists of 14 residues. The CDR3 DNA reads TGTGCCAGCAGTCCCCAGGTTACGAACACTGAAGCTTTCTTT. As protein: CASSPQVTNTEAFF.

This sequence joins TRBV4-3 and TRBJ2-3; 9 nucleotides match TRBD1. The germline CDR1 and CDR2 sequences are LGHNA and YSLEER. CDR3 length: 18 amino acids. V shed 3 bases, J shed 3 bases, and the junction held 13 bases outside the gene matches. The CDR3 protein is CASSHFRGTGGETDTQYF. CDR3 nucleotides: TGCGCCAGCAGCCATTTTAGAGGTACAGGGGGCGAAACAGATACGCAGTATTTT.

The V call is TRBV28, the J call TRBJ2-3; maybe TRBD2 (6 bases). CDR1 is MDHEN and CDR2 is SYDVKM in the germline V gene. The CDR3 totals 14 residues. V was cut by 4 bases and J by 5 bases, with 13 bases left in between. The CDR3 sequence: CASSSQRVRDTQYF. CDR3 in DNA: TGTGCCAGCAGTTCCCAGCGGGTCAGAGATACGCAGTATTTT.

This clone was seen once. The chain is built from TRBV14 and TRBJ2-7; tentative D call: TRBD1 (5 bases). Germline CDR1 is SGHDN and CDR2 is FVKESK. This CDR3 region has 14 residues. Between the trimmed V and J ends, which lost 0 bases and 4 bases, there was a span of 10 bases. The CDR3 is CASSQDQGWYEQYF. As DNA, the CDR3 is TGTGCCAGCAGCCAAGACCAGGGCTGGTACGAGCAGTACTTC.

The V and J genes are TRBV5-4 and TRBJ1-6; D might be TRBD1 (5 bases). Trimming cost V 1 base and J 7 bases, with 12 bases left between them. The CDR3 sequence is 15 residues long. In germline, CDR1 is SGHNT, CDR2 YYREEE (reference sequence). The CDR3: CASSLWGELNSPLHF. CDR3 DNA sequence: TGTGCCAGCAGCTTGTGGGGGGAACTCAATTCACCCCTCCACTTT.

V gene TRBV5-8 combines with J gene TRBJ2-3, with D possibly TRBD1 on 6 matching bases. Germline CDR1 reads SGHTS; CDR2 reads YDEGEE. Deletions cut 6 bases from V and 1 base from J, with 12 bases between. This CDR3 contains 14 residues. The CDR3 coding sequence is TGTGCCAGCACCCCTCGACAGGGCACAGATACGCAGTATTTT. Amino acid sequence: CASTPRQGTDTQYF.

Comment on this clone: One end of the junction does not line up with germline, which may come from a read error. Other DNA variants within this sample encode the same CDR3. This chain uses TRBV6-6 with TRBJ1-3; D not resolved. The CDR3 is made up of 14 amino acids. CDR1 and CDR2 from the germline V gene are MNHNY and SVGAGI (reference sequence). CDR3: CASSFEASGNTIYF. CDR3 bases: TGTGCCAGCAGTTTTGAGGCCTCTGGGAACACCATATATTTT.

The rearrangement uses TRBV11-2 and TRBJ1-1; D gene ambiguous. Germline V gene data show CDR1 as SGHAT and CDR2 as FQNNGV. The CDR3 runs 14 residues. V dropped 4 bases and J dropped 1 base, with 10 bases sitting between them. CDR3 amino acids: CASSSPRKNTEAFF. In DNA form, the CDR3 reads TGTGCCAGCAGCTCCCCTAGAAAGAACACTGAAGCTTTCTTT.

The chain employs TRBV19 and TRBJ2-7, with 7 bases fitting TRBD2. J gave up 0 bases and V 2 bases, and 4 bases lay outside the gene matches. From germline, CDR1 is LNHDA and CDR2 SQIVND (reference sequence). CDR3 length equals 15 residues. The CDR3 spells CASSIYAGVSYEQYF. The DNA of the CDR3 is TGTGCCAGTAGTATATATGCGGGGGTCTCCTACGAGCAGTACTTC.

V is TRBV7-2 and J is TRBJ2-7; D is unresolved. The CDR3 is 12 residues long. Trimming removed 4 bases from V and 4 bases from J, with 8 bases in between. Germline V gene lookup returns CDR1 SGHTA and CDR2 FQGNSA. CDR3 loop: CASSSTVYEQYF. DNA of the CDR3: TGTGCCAGCAGCTCCACAGTATACGAGCAGTACTTC.